This TCR beta chain emerged from a study of Graves' ophthalmopathy and Graves' hyperthyroidism. Broader study findings: A roughly 83% specificity and about 88% sensitivity were achieved by a 13-signature model that separated ophthalmopathy from stable hyperthyroidism.

The sample holds many counts of this clonotype. Antigen: not known. Uncontrolled infections, other autoimmune diseases, pregnancy or lactation barred patients from enrollment. Roughly 9 ml of fresh blood yielded the PBMCs by density gradient. The authors amplified TCR beta CDR3 regions from RNA transcripts. RT-PCR in the first round used HTBI primers; a second-round multiplex PCR followed. TCRdb redid the calling of the multiplex PCR reads with MiXCR, one entry per CDR3 protein. The sample lists roughly 350,000 distinct CDR3 sequences; about 15% were seen once. V was shortened by 0 bases and J by 4 bases, with 15 bases between the two germline ends. Germline V CDR1 and CDR2: DFQATT, SNEGSKA (reference sequence). This CDR3 comprises 15 residues.

The V gene is TRBV20-1, the J gene TRBJ1-2; D is undetermined. Sequencing used peripheral blood. This clonotype originated in an adult woman with stable Graves' hyperthyroidism. The CDR3 coding sequence is TGCAGTGCTAGAGACGGCGGCAGTCTCATCTATGGCTACACCTTC. Amino acid sequence: CSARDGGSLIYGYTF.